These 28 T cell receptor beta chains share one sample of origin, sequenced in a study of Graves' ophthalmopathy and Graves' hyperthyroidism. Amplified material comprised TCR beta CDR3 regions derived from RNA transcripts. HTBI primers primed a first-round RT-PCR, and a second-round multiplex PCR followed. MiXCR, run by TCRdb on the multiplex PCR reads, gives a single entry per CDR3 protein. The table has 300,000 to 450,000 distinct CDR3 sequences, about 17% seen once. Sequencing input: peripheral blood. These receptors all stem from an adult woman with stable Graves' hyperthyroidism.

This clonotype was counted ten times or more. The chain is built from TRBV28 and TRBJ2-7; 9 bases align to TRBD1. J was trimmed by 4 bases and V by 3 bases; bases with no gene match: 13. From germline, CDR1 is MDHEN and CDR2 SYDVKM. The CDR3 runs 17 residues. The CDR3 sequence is CASSFGGRGTGSYEQYF. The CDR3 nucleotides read TGTGCCAGCAGTTTCGGAGGCAGGGGGACAGGGAGTTACGAGCAGTACTTC.

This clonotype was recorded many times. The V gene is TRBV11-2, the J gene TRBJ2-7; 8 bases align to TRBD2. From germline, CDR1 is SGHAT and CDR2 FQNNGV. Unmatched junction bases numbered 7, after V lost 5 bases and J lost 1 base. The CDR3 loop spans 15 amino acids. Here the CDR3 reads CASSVAGLGSYEQYF. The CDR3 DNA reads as TGTGCCAGCAGCGTAGCGGGATTGGGGTCCTACGAGCAGTACTTC.

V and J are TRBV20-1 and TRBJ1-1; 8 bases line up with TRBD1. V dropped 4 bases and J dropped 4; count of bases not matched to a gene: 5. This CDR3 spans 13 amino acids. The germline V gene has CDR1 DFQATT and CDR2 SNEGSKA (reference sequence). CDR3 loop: CSATRQGPTEAFF. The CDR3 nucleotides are TGCAGTGCTACTAGACAGGGGCCCACTGAAGCTTTCTTT.

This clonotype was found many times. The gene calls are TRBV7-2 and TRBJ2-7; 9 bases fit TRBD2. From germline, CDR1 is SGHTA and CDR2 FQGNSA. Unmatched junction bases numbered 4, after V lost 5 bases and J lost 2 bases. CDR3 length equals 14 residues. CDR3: CASSLLAGTYEQYF. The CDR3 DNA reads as TGTGCCAGCAGCCTTCTAGCGGGAACCTACGAGCAGTACTTC.

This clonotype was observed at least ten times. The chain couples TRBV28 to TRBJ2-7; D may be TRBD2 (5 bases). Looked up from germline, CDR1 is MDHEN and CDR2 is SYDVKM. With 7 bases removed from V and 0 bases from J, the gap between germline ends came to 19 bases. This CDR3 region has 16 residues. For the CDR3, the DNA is TGTGCCAGCAATTCGGGATCAGAACCCGGCTCCTACGAGCAGTACTTC. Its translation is CASNSGSEPGSYEQYF. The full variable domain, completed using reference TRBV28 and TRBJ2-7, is DVKVTQSSRYLVKRTGEKVFLECVQDMDHENMFWYRQDPGLGLRLIYFSYDVKMKEKGDIPEGYSVSREKKERFSLILESASTNQTSMYLCASNSGSEPGSYEQYFGPGTRLTVT.

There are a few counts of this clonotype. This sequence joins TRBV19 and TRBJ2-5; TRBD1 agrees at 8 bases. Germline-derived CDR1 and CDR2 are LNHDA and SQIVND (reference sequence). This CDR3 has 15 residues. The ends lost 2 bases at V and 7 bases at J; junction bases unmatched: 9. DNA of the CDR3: TGTGCCAGTAGTATAAAAGGACAGGGTCTTGGGACCCAGTACTTC. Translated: CASSIKGQGLGTQYF.

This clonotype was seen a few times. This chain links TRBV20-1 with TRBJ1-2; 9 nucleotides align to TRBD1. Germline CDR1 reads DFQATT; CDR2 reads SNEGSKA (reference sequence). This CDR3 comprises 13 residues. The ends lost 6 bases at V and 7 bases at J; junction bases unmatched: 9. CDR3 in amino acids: CSAIETGGFGYTF. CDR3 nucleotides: TGCAGTGCCATAGAGACAGGGGGTTTTGGCTACACCTTC.

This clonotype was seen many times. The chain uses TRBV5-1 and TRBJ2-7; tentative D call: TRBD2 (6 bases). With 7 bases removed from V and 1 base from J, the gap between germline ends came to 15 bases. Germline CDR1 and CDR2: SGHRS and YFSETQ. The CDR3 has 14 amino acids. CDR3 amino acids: CASGRGHQSYEQYF. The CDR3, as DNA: TGCGCCAGCGGGCGGGGCCACCAGTCCTACGAGCAGTACTTC.

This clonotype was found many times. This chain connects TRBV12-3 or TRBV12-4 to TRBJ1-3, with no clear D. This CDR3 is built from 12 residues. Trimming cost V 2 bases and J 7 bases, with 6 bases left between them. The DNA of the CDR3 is TGTGCCAGCAGTTTACAACTTAACACCATATATTTT. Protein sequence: CASSLQLNTIYF.

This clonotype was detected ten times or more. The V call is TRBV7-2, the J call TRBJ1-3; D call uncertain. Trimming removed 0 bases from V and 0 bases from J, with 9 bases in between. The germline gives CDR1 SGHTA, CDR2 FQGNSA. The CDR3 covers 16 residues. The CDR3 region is CASSLAGGHSGNTIYF. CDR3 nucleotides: TGTGCCAGCAGCTTAGCGGGCGGCCACTCTGGAAACACCATATATTTT. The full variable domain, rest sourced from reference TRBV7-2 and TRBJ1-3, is GAGVSQSPSNKVTEKGKDVELRCDPISGHTALYWYRQSLGQGLEFLIYFQGNSAPDKSGLPSDRFSAERTGGSVSTLTIQRTQQEDSAVYLCASSLAGGHSGNTIYFGEGSWLTVV.

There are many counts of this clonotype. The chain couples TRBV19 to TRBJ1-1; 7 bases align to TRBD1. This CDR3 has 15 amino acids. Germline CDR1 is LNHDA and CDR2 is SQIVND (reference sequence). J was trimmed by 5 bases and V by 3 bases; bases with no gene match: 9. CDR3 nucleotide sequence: TGTGCCAGTAGTATGCCGGACAGGATCGTAACTGAAGCTTTCTTT. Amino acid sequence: CASSMPDRIVTEAFF.

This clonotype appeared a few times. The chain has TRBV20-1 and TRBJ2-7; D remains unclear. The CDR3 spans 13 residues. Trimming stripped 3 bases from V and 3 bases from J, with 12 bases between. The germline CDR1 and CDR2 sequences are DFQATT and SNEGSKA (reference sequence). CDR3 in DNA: TGCAGTGCTAGTAGTCGGGTCAACTACGAGCAGTACTTC. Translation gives CSASSRVNYEQYF.

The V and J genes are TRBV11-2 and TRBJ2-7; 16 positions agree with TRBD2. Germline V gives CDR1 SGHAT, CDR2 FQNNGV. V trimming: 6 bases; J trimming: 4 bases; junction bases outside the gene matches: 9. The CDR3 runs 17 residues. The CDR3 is CASSPTAGLAGGYEQYF. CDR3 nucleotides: TGTGCCAGCAGTCCAACCGCGGGACTAGCGGGAGGGTACGAGCAGTACTTC.

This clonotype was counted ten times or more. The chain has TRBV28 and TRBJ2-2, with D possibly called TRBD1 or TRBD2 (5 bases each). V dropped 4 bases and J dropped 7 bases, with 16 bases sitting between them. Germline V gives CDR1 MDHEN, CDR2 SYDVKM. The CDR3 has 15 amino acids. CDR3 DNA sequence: TGTGCCAGCAGTTCAACCGGGGCTGGACGCGGGGAGCTGTTTTTT. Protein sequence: CASSSTGAGRGELFF.

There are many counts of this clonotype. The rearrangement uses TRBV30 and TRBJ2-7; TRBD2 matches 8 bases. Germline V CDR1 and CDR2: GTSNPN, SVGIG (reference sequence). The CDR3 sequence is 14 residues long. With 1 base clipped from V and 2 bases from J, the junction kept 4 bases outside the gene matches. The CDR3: CAWSALAGPYEQYF. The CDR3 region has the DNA TGTGCCTGGAGTGCATTAGCGGGGCCCTACGAGCAGTACTTC.

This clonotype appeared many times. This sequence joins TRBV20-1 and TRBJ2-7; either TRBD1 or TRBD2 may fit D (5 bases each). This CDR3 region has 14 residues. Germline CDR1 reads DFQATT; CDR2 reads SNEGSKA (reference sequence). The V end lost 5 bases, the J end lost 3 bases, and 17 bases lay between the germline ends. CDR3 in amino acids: CSAESRDRYYEQYF. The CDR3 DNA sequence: TGCAGTGCTGAATCCCGGGACCGATACTACGAGCAGTACTTC.

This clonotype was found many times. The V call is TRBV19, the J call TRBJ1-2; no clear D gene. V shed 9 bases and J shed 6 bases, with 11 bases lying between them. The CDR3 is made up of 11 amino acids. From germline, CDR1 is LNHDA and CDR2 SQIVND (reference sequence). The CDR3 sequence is CASKEEDGYTF. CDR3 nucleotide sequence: TGTGCCAGCAAGGAGGAGGATGGCTACACCTTC.

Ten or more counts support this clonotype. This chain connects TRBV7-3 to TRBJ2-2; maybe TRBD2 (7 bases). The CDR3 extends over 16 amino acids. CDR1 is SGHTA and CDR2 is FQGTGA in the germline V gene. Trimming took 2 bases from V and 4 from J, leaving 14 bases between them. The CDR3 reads CASSLFGGGGTGELFF. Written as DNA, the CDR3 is TGTGCCAGCAGCTTATTTGGGGGAGGGGGCACCGGGGAGCTGTTTTTT.

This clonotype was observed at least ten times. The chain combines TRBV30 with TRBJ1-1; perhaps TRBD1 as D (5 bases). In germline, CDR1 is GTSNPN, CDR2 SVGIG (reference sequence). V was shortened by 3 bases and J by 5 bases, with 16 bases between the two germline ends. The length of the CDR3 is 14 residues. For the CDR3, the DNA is TGTGCCTGGAGCCGAGACAGTCTGGGGACTGAAGCTTTCTTT. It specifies CAWSRDSLGTEAFF.

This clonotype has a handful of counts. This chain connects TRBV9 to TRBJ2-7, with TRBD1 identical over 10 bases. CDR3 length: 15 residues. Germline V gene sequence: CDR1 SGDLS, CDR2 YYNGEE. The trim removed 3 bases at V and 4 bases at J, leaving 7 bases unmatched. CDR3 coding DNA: TGTGCCAGCAGCGGATCCGGGACAGGGGAATACGAGCAGTACTTC. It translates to CASSGSGTGEYEQYF.

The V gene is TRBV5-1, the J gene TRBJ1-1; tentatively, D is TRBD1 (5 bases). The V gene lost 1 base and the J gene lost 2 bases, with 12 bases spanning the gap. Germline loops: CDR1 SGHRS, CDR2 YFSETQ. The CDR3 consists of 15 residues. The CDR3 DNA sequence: TGCGCCAGCAGCTTGCAGGGACGGCGTAACACTGAAGCTTTCTTT. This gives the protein CASSLQGRRNTEAFF.

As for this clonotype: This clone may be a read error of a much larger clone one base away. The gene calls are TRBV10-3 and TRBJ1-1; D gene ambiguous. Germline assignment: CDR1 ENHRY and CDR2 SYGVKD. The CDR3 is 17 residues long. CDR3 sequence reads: CASSESYSMLLNTEAFF. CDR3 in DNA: TGTGCCAGCAGTGAGTCGTACAGTATGCTTTTGAACACTGAAGCTTTCTTT.

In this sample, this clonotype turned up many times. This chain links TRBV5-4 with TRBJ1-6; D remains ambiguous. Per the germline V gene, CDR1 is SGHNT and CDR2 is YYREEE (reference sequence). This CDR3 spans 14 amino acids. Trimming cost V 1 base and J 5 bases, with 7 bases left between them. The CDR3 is CASSLRKNNSPLHF. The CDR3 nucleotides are TGTGCCAGCAGCTTGAGAAAGAATAATTCACCCCTCCACTTT. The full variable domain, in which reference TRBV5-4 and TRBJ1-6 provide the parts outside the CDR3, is ETGVTQSPTHLIKTRGQQVTLRCSSQSGHNTVSWYQQALGQGPQFIFQYYREEENGRGNFPPRFSGLQFPNYSSELNVNALELDDSALYLCASSLRKNNSPLHFGNGTRLTVT.

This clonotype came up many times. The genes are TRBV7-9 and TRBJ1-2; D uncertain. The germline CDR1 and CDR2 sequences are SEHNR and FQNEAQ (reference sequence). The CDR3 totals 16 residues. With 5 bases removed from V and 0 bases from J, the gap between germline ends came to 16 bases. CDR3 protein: CASSPSFPGTNYGYTF. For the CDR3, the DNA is TGTGCCAGCAGCCCGTCTTTCCCAGGCACTAACTATGGCTACACCTTC.

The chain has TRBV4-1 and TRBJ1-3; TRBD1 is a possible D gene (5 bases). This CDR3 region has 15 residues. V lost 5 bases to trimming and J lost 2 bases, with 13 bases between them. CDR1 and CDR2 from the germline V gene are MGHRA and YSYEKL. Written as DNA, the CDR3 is TGCGCCAGCAGCTCTCCAGGGACCACTGGAAACACCATATATTTT. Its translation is CASSSPGTTGNTIYF.

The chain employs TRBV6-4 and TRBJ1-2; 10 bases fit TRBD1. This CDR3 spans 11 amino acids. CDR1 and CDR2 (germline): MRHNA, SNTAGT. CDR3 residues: CSTGTGAGYTF. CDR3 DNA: TGTTCCACCGGGACAGGGGCTGGCTACACCTTC.

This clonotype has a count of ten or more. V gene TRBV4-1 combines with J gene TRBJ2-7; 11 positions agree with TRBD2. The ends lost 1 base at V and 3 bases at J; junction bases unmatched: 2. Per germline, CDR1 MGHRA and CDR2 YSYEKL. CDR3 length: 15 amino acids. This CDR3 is CASSQATSGSYEQYF. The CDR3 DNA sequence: TGCGCCAGCAGCCAAGCTACTAGCGGGAGCTACGAGCAGTACTTC.

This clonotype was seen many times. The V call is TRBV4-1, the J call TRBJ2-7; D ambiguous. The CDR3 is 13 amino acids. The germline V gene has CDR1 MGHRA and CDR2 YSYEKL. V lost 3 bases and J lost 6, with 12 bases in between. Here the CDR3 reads CASSHPNPGEQYF. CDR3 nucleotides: TGCGCCAGCAGCCATCCGAACCCAGGCGAGCAGTACTTC.